The T cell receptor beta chain under discussion was sequenced for a study of blood T cell repertoires in COVID-19. Across the whole study: Italy, Spain and the United States were the sources of the convalescent and acute COVID-19 samples. PBMCs, B-cell-depleted T cells, or T cells were the source of the cDNA or gDNA that made up the material.

The junction had 1 base not matched to a gene; V was cut back by 2 bases and J by 5 bases. Germline lookup yields CDR1 SGHTA and CDR2 FQGNSA. CDR3 length equals 14 residues. Authors' analysis steps: How many nucleated cells were present was estimated from reference gene primer amplification. Sequencing used immunoSEQ multiplex PCR; TCRdb keeps in-frame clones, though not all of them. The V and J calls and the clone size are those of that table, but D and trimming were determined from the DNA. Here the sample spans approximately 75,000 clones, more than 65% being singletons. This sequence originates from a woman aged 50 to 60 with acute or convalescent COVID-19. This sequence joins TRBV7-2 and TRBJ1-1; 11 positions match TRBD1. The sequenced material came from peripheral blood. The CDR3 nucleotides read TGTGCCAGCAGCTTATGGGACAGGGGGACTGAAGCTTTCTTT. Protein: CASSLWDRGTEAFF.